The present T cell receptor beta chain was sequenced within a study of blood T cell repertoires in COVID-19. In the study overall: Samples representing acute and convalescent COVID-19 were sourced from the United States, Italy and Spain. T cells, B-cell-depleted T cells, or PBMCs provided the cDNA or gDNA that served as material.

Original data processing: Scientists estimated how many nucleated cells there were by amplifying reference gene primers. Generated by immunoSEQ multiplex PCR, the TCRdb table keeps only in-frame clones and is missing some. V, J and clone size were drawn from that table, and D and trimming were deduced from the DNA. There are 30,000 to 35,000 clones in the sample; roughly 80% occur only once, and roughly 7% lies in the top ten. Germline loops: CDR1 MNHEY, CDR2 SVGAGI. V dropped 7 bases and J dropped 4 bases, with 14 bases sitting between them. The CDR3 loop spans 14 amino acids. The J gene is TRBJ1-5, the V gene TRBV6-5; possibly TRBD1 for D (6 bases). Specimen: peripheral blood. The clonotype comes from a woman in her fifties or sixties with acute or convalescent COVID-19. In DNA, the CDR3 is TGTGCCAGCACCTTCTCGGGGACAAATCAGCCCCAGCATTTT. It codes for CASTFSGTNQPQHF.